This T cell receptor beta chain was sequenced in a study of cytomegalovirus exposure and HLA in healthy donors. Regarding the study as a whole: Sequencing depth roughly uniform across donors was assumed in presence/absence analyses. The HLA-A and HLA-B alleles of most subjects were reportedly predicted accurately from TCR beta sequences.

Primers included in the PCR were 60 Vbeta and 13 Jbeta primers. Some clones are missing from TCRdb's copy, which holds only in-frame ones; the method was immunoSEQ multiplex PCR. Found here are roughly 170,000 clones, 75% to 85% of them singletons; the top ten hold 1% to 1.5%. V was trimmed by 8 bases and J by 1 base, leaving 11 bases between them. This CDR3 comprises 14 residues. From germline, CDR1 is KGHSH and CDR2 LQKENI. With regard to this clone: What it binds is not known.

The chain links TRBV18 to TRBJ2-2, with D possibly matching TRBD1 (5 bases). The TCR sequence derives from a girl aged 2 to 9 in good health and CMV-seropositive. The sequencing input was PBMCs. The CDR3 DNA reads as TGTGCCAGCGCCCGACAGCAGAACACCGGGGAGCTGTTTTTT. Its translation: CASARQQNTGELFF.